This is a list of T cell receptor beta chains from one sample in a study of molecular identifiers for immune sequencing clone quantification. TCRdb itself ran the PCR reads through MiXCR, one entry per CDR3 protein. This sample yields some 100,000 distinct CDR3 sequences, of which around 17% are seen a single time; roughly 0.8% belongs to the top ten. Material: naive CD8+ T cells from blood, with Jurkat cell RNA spiked in. Every receptor here comes from a human donor in good health. Some libraries in this study had Jurkat cell RNA spiked in. The conserved cysteine and the conserved F or W are not part of the CDR3 here. Clone size, where shown, is once, few, many, or a class for clones that have expanded.

abundance	v_gene	j_gene	CDR3aa
.	TRBV12-3/TRBV12-4	TRBJ2-3	ACSPGQGDGDTQY
many	TRBV3-1	TRBJ2-3	ASGEVSGAYTDTQY
many	TRBV12-3/TRBV12-4	TRBJ1-5	ASSPDPSQPQH
many	TRBV27	TRBJ2-7	ASSLGLTPTYEQY
many	TRBV30	TRBJ2-7	AWSVANEQY
many	TRBV4-1	TRBJ1-1	ASSLRASPNTEAF
many	TRBV7-6	TRBJ1-4	ASSLNDEKLF
many	TRBV4-1	TRBJ2-7	ASSHRAASSYEQY
.	TRBV25-1	TRBJ2-3	ASSEYRGAGVSTDTQY
many	TRBV6-2/TRBV6-3	TRBJ1-5	ASSPGWGNQPQH
many	TRBV6-1	TRBJ1-5	ASRRGWDNQPQH
many	TRBV28	TRBJ2-1	ASSLSLGEQF
many	TRBV4-3	TRBJ2-1	ASSQEAGLAGEGQF
.	TRBV14	TRBJ1-4	ASSQARGPNEKLF
many	TRBV24-1	TRBJ2-7	ATSARGPYEQY
many	TRBV11-2	TRBJ2-3	ASSLEWTDTQY
many	TRBV13	TRBJ2-3	ASSLGEGGLAGVRSSTDTQY
many	TRBV19	TRBJ2-7	ASSFEQGYEQY
.	TRBV5-3	TRBJ1-1	ASSPWTGLGTEAF
many	TRBV9	TRBJ2-4	ASSNYRDTIFRAKNIQY
.	TRBV28	TRBJ2-3	ASSFGGLALTDTQY
.	TRBV20-1	TRBJ2-7	SAQKSGRTYEQY
many	TRBV7-3	TRBJ2-5	ASSPGTGPQETQY
many	TRBV7-9	TRBJ1-1	ASSDGQGMNTEAF
many	TRBV7-9	TRBJ1-1	ASSSGTGVPEAF
many	TRBV30	TRBJ2-3	AWSQGYSTDTQY
.	TRBV18	TRBJ2-1	ASSPGGLYNEQF
many	TRBV28	TRBJ2-3	ASTPNPGHSTDTQY
many	TRBV2	TRBJ2-2	ASSGANTGELF
many	TRBV28	TRBJ2-5	ASSRTGFQETQY
.	TRBV4-3	TRBJ1-1	ASSQEARTEAF
many	TRBV6-1	TRBJ2-1	ASTPPARLYNEQF
many	TRBV9	TRBJ1-1	ASSGRTELNTEAF
many	TRBV7-9	TRBJ2-2	ASSIQGAGELF
many	TRBV2	TRBJ2-7	ASRGQVNYEQY
.	TRBV5-1	TRBJ2-5	ASSLVTDADQETQY
.	TRBV28	TRBJ2-5	ASSFSTGQPETQY
many	TRBV6-5	TRBJ1-1	ASSYSGTSEAF
many	TRBV2	TRBJ1-5	ASSGSGNQPQH
few	TRBV12-3/TRBV12-4	TRBJ2-1	ASVPGTMLNEQF
few	TRBV24-1	TRBJ2-1	ATRGGTSGRGNEQF
many	TRBV25-1	TRBJ1-2	ASAGGGGYYGYT
many	TRBV6-2/TRBV6-3	TRBJ1-5	ASSYGPNPGNQPQH
medium-sized	TRBV19	TRBJ2-7	ASSPGQAYEQY
many	TRBV19	TRBJ2-2	ASTDGGPGELF
many	TRBV5-8	TRBJ1-5	ASSLTEVGNQPQH
many	TRBV4-3	TRBJ1-2	ASSQEGDGAYGYT
many	TRBV9	TRBJ2-1	ASSVVGSGDYNEQF
many	TRBV20-1	TRBJ2-5	SARDLLAVQETQY
many	TRBV6-5	TRBJ1-5	ASSETGNDNQPQH
.	TRBV7-9	TRBJ2-3	ASNQGGESPDTRY
once	TRBV10-3	TRBJ1-1	AIRPGALPEAF
many	TRBV27	TRBJ2-7	ASRTTGRIYEQY
.	TRBV6-1	TRBJ1-1	ASGQGKTEAF
many	TRBV27	TRBJ1-5	ASSFQGSNQPQH